In this sample, the clone carrying this TCR beta chain turned up once. Clones were read by immunoSEQ multiplex PCR, and TCRdb kept only the in-frame ones, dropping some. The sample lists around 46,000 clones, 85% to 90% occurring once. This specimen comes from a study of T cell changes during pregnancy in multiple sclerosis. The material sequenced was CD8+ T cells from peripheral blood mononuclear cells, taken in the second trimester of pregnancy. This clonotype originated in a female donor with multiple sclerosis, enrolled in a pregnancy study.

CDR3 nucleotides: TGTGCCAGCAGTTCCCGACAGGGTCCCTACGAGCAGTACTTC. Protein sequence: CASSSRQGPYEQYF. This sequence joins TRBV6-5 and TRBJ2-7, with 7 bases lining up with TRBD1. The CDR3 has 14 amino acids. Germline CDR1 is MNHEY and CDR2 is SVGAGI. V trimming: 4 bases; J trimming: 2 bases; junction bases outside the gene matches: 5.